The 10 T cell receptor beta chains listed next were all sequenced from one sample in a study of Ad26.COV2.S vaccination and SARS-CoV-2 variants. The treatment: around 19 received Ad26.COV2.S at low or high dose, single or two shots; 5 received placebo; per-sample allocation not given. Vaccine and placebo recipients were sampled on day 63 after the first injection. The protocol was immunoSEQ multiplex PCR, while the TCRdb copy is restricted to in-frame clones and leaves out a portion. The table includes roughly 350,000 clones, around 89% detected once. The starting material was peripheral blood, obtained in a trial of Ad26.COV2.S vaccine versus placebo. The receptors stem from a person aged 18-60 years who received the Ad26.COV2.S COVID-19 vaccine or a placebo.

The V call is TRBV28, the J call TRBJ2-5; 14 bases match TRBD2. Germline loops: CDR1 MDHEN, CDR2 SYDVKM. This CDR3 contains 16 residues. V lost 6 bases to trimming and J lost 5 bases; unmatched junction nucleotides: 8. As DNA, the CDR3 is TGTGCCAGCAGCATCGGGACTAGCGGGAGTTGGGAGACCCAGTACTTC. This gives the protein CASSIGTSGSWETQYF. The full variable domain, its missing parts supplied by reference TRBV28 and TRBJ2-5, is DVKVTQSSRYLVKRTGEKVFLECVQDMDHENMFWYRQDPGLGLRLIYFSYDVKMKEKGDIPEGYSVSREKKERFSLILESASTNQTSMYLCASSIGTSGSWETQYFGPGTRLLVL.

The genes are TRBV29-1 and TRBJ2-2; the match to TRBD2 covers 16 bases. From germline, CDR1 is SQVTM and CDR2 ANQGSEA. This CDR3 is 17 amino acids long. V lost 4 bases to trimming and J lost 4 bases; unmatched junction nucleotides: 6. Here the CDR3 DNA reads TGCAGCGTTGGAGGGACTAGCGGGAGGGAAAGCACCGGGGAGCTGTTTTTT. This gives the protein CSVGGTSGRESTGELFF.

J is TRBJ1-5 and V is TRBV7-2, with unresolved D. CDR3 length equals 13 residues. Germline CDR1 is SGHTA and CDR2 is FQGNSA. Trimming shortened V by 5 bases and J by 3 bases, and 8 bases separated the two germline ends. The CDR3 bases are TGTGCCAGCAGCGCTTCGACCAATCAGCCCCAGCATTTT. Its translation: CASSASTNQPQHF.

The chain uses TRBV21-1 and TRBJ2-7; the table calls TRBD2, which could not be checked here. TRBV21-1 constitutes a pseudogene. This CDR3 is built from 14 residues. DNA of the CDR3: TGTGCCAGCAGCGGTATAGCGGAGACCTACGAGCAGTACTTC. Protein product: CASSGIAETYEQYF.

This rearrangement joins TRBV5-6 to TRBJ2-5; 10 bases are shared with TRBD2. Germline V gene sequence: CDR1 SGHDT, CDR2 YYEEEE. This CDR3 spans 15 amino acids. J lost 1 base, V lost 4 bases, and 4 bases had no gene match. The CDR3 nucleotides read TGTGCCAGCAGCCCGGGACTAGCGAGCCAAGAGACCCAGTACTTC. It codes for CASSPGLASQETQYF.

V and J are TRBV11-2 and TRBJ2-2; 7 nucleotides line up with TRBD2. The CDR3 is 16 residues long. The germline CDR1 and CDR2 sequences are SGHAT and FQNNGV. Germline trimming cut 3 bases from V and 0 bases from J; bases unmatched to any gene: 4. The CDR3 coding sequence is TGTGCCAGCAGCTTGATAGCGGGTACGAACACCGGGGAGCTGTTTTTT. Its protein is CASSLIAGTNTGELFF.

This clone was found once. This chain uses TRBV19 with TRBJ2-1; D is tentatively TRBD1 or TRBD2 (5 bases each). Trimming shortened V by 0 bases and J by 3 bases, and 15 bases separated the two germline ends. Germline V gene lookup returns CDR1 LNHDA and CDR2 SQIVND (reference sequence). This CDR3 comprises 17 residues. The CDR3 DNA reads TGTGCCAGTAGTATAGATTGGGACGGTGGGTTCTACAATGAGCAGTTCTTC. It is translated as CASSIDWDGGFYNEQFF.

V and J are TRBV7-9 and TRBJ1-1; 8 bases line up with TRBD1. Germline V gene sequence: CDR1 SEHNR, CDR2 FQNEAQ (reference sequence). The ends lost 2 bases at V and 4 bases at J; junction bases unmatched: 9. The CDR3 spans 16 residues. The CDR3 nucleotides read TGTGCCAGCAGCTTAAGAGGAGGACAGGGAACCACTGAAGCTTTCTTT. Protein sequence: CASSLRGGQGTTEAFF.

CDR3 loop: CASSPRQHGTGGIDTQYF. The CDR3 coding sequence is TGTGCCAGCAGCCCACGTCAGCACGGGACAGGGGGAATAGATACGCAGTATTTT. The chain recombines TRBV7-6 with TRBJ2-3, with 11 bases identical to TRBD1. The trim removed 5 bases at V and 5 bases at J, leaving 15 bases unmatched. Germline values: CDR1 SGHVS, CDR2 FNYEAQ. The CDR3 runs to 18 residues.

The rearrangement joins TRBV29-1 to TRBJ2-1; 15 bases align to TRBD2. Germline CDR1 SQVTM, CDR2 ANQGSEA. The CDR3 spans 16 residues. V shed 7 bases, J shed 2 bases, and the junction held 6 bases outside the gene matches. In nucleotides, the CDR3 is TGCAGCGCCAGGACTAGCGGGGGGGTAACCTACAATGAGCAGTTCTTC. Amino acid sequence: CSARTSGGVTYNEQFF.